The T cell receptor beta chain described here comes from a study of blood T cell repertoires in COVID-19. The CDR3 is made up of 14 amino acids. In germline, CDR1 is LGHDT, CDR2 YNNKEL (reference sequence). Trimming removed 1 base from V and 4 bases from J, with 8 bases in between. As originally analysed: Counts of nucleated cells, estimated from reference gene primer amplification, were obtained. Clones were read by immunoSEQ multiplex PCR, and TCRdb kept only the in-frame ones, dropping some. That table gives V, J and clone size, and the DNA gave D and trimming. The sample comprises 10,000 to 15,000 clones, around 80% of which are singletons, and around 34% rests with the top ten.

What was sequenced was peripheral blood. This TCR was recovered from a human donor in a cohort sampled during active COVID-19. The V call is TRBV3-1 (or the pseudogene TRBV3-2), the J call TRBJ2-1, with TRBD2 as a possible D gene (5 bases). The CDR3 here is CASSQAGVYNEQFF. DNA for the CDR3: TGTGCCAGCAGCCAAGCCGGGGTTTACAATGAGCAGTTCTTC.